One sample yielded the 21 T cell receptor beta chains listed below, sequenced in a study of beta chain features in type 1 diabetes. Isolated RNA was reverse transcribed in full, so expressed TCRB transcripts were sequenced. Repertoires were generated with immunoSEQ multiplex PCR, while TCRdb's copy carries only in-frame clones and drops some. The sample lists roughly 290,000 clones, 7% to 9% seen once, with roughly 0.94% in the top ten. The specimen sequenced was central memory CD4+ T cells from blood. Receptors originate from a woman younger than 35 in good health.

This clone was recorded at least ten times. The chain has TRBV21-1 and TRBJ2-7; the table's TRBD2 call for D was not verified on the DNA. TRBV21-1 is assigned pseudogene status. The CDR3 extends over 12 amino acids. Here the CDR3 DNA reads TGTGCCAGCATCGGACTTTCCTACGAGCAGTACGTC. It specifies CASIGLSYEQYV.

This chain links TRBV11-2 with TRBJ1-2, with D perhaps TRBD1 (5 bases). V lost 5 bases and J lost 2, with 9 bases in between. Per germline, CDR1 SGHAT and CDR2 FQNNGV. The CDR3 is made up of 13 amino acids. The CDR3, as DNA: TGTGCCAGCAGCCGGACACACAACTATGGCTACACCTTC. It encodes CASSRTHNYGYTF.

This clone was seen repeatedly, ten times or more. The chain combines TRBV7-9 with TRBJ2-3; TRBD1 is a possible D gene (6 bases). The CDR3 is 15 amino acids. V lost 5 bases and J 0 bases, leaving 12 bases between the germline ends. Looked up from germline, CDR1 is SEHNR and CDR2 is FQNEAQ (reference sequence). The CDR3, as DNA: TGTGCCAGCAGCCACTACAGGGCCAGCACAGATACGCAGTATTTT. The encoded protein is CASSHYRASTDTQYF.

This clone was picked up a small number of times. J is TRBJ2-3 and V is TRBV28, with TRBD1 matching 8 bases. Germline CDR1 and CDR2: MDHEN and SYDVKM. J lost 6 bases, V lost 4 bases, and 9 bases had no gene match. This CDR3 has 15 residues. The CDR3 reads CASSSPGQGPDTQYF. The CDR3 DNA follows: TGTGCCAGCAGTTCGCCTGGACAGGGACCCGATACGCAGTATTTT.

Only a few counts were recorded for this clone. V usage is TRBV9 and J usage is TRBJ1-5; D ambiguous. This CDR3 is built from 12 residues. Trimming left V 2 bases short and J 4 bases short, with 4 bases between. CDR1 SGDLS and CDR2 YYNGEE come from the germline V gene. In nucleotides, the CDR3 is TGTGCCAGCAGCGTTAAGAATCAGCCCCAGCATTTT. Its translation: CASSVKNQPQHF.

Points on this clone: This same CDR3 is encoded by further DNA sequences in the sample. The gene calls are TRBV27 and TRBJ2-3; D gene unclear. Germline V gene sequence: CDR1 MNHEY, CDR2 SMNVEV (reference sequence). The ends were cut back, 6 bases at V and 4 bases at J, with 11 bases in the middle. This CDR3 is built from 13 residues. CDR3 in amino acids: CASSLSRADTQYF. The DNA for the CDR3 is TGTGCCAGCAGCCTTAGTAGAGCAGATACGCAGTATTTT.

This clone was seen more than once but under ten times. The chain couples TRBV7-3 to TRBJ2-3; D ambiguous. V was trimmed by 5 bases and J by 0 bases, leaving 6 bases between them. Germline V gene data show CDR1 as SGHTA and CDR2 as FQGTGA. This CDR3 comprises 13 residues. This chain's CDR3 is CASSADSTDTQYF. The CDR3 nucleotides are TGTGCCAGCAGCGCGGACAGCACAGATACGCAGTATTTT.

On this clone itself: The sample holds other DNA sequences that translate to the same CDR3. The chain recombines TRBV10-3 with TRBJ1-5, with D possibly matching TRBD1 (5 bases). Trimming took off 0 bases at V and 5 bases at J, with 8 bases between the two ends. CDR3 length equals 14 residues. Looked up from germline, CDR1 is ENHRY and CDR2 is SYGVKD. The CDR3 nucleotides are TGTGCCATCAGTGAGTCTGGAGGGGATCAGCCCCAGCATTTT. It yields the protein CAISESGGDQPQHF.

There are a few counts of this clone. V gene TRBV18 combines with J gene TRBJ2-2; D is unresolved. CDR1 and CDR2 from the germline V gene are KGHSH and LQKENI. Trimming removed 1 base at V and 2 bases at J, with 11 bases between. The CDR3 loop spans 16 amino acids. DNA of the CDR3: TGTGCCAGCTCACCACAGGGAAGCTACAACACCGGGGAGCTGTTTTTT. It encodes CASSPQGSYNTGELFF.

About this clone itself: At the DNA level, this CDR3 is encoded by other sequences in the same sample as well. V gene TRBV18 combines with J gene TRBJ1-4; D perhaps matches TRBD1 (5 bases). V was pared by 0 bases and J by 7 bases, with 6 bases between. CDR1 and CDR2 (germline): KGHSH, LQKENI. The CDR3 totals 13 residues. Written as DNA, the CDR3 is TGTGCCAGCTCACCACCGGGGGTTGAAAAACTGTTTTTT. This gives the protein CASSPPGVEKLFF.

This clone came up a few times. As DNA, the CDR3 is TGTGCCAGTACGACGGGAGAACACCAAGAGACCCAGTACTTC. It encodes CASTTGEHQETQYF. V usage is TRBV5-4 and J usage is TRBJ2-5; maybe TRBD2 (6 bases). CDR1 is SGHNT, CDR2 YYREEE, per germline (reference sequence). The CDR3 runs to 14 residues. The V end was cut by 8 bases, the J end by 0 bases, with 14 bases between.

The V call is TRBV5-5, the J call TRBJ2-7; perhaps TRBD1 as D (5 bases). Deletions cut 4 bases from V and 3 bases from J, with 8 bases between. CDR3 size: 12 residues. Germline V gene sequence: CDR1 SGHKS, CDR2 YYEKEE (reference sequence). CDR3 DNA: TGTGCCAGCAGCGGGCAGGGCTACGAGCAGTACTTC. It encodes CASSGQGYEQYF. Drawing the rest from reference TRBV5-5 and TRBJ2-7, the complete variable domain is DAGVTQSPTHLIKTRGQQVTLRCSPISGHKSVSWYQQVLGQGPQFIFQYYEKEERGRGNFPDRFSARQFPNYSSELNVNALLLGDSALYLCASSGQGYEQYFGPGTRLTVT.

This chain links TRBV28 with TRBJ1-2; 10 nucleotides agree with TRBD1. The V gene's germline CDR1 is MDHEN and CDR2 SYDVKM. The CDR3 consists of 15 residues. V gave up 3 bases and J gave up 5 bases; unmatched junction bases: 6. The CDR3 loop is CASSFPGTGVYGYTF. CDR3 bases: TGTGCCAGCAGTTTCCCCGGGACAGGGGTATATGGCTACACCTTC.

The chain employs TRBV25-1 and TRBJ2-5, with TRBD2 matching 9 bases. Germline CDR1 reads MGHDK; CDR2 reads SYGVNS. Trimming took 1 base from V and 5 from J; bases not matched to a gene: 11. This CDR3 has 17 amino acids. CDR3 amino acids: CASSESHGRGGSETQYF. The DNA for the CDR3 is TGTGCCAGCAGTGAATCCCACGGGCGGGGGGGATCGGAGACCCAGTACTTC.

The rearrangement joins TRBV18 to TRBJ2-5; D unclear. The CDR3 consists of 13 residues. The V gene lost 2 bases and the J gene lost 2 bases, with 6 bases spanning the gap. Germline values: CDR1 KGHSH, CDR2 LQKENI. CDR3 in DNA: TGTGCCAGCTCACCAGCGGCACAAGAGACCCAGTACTTC. This codes for CASSPAAQETQYF. The full variable domain, completed using reference TRBV18 and TRBJ2-5, is NAGVMQNPRHLVRRRGQEARLRCSPMKGHSHVYWYRQLPEEGLKFMVYLQKENIIDESGMPKERFSAEFPKEGPSILRIQQVVRGDSAAYFCASSPAAQETQYFGPGTRLLVL.

J is TRBJ2-5 and V is TRBV7-9; D uncertain. V was pared by 3 bases and J by 5 bases, with 10 bases between. Germline lookup yields CDR1 SEHNR and CDR2 FQNEAQ (reference sequence). The CDR3 contains 13 residues. The CDR3 here is CASSLGPRETQYF. In DNA, the CDR3 is TGTGCCAGCAGCTTGGGTCCCCGGGAGACCCAGTACTTC.

This clone was recorded a few times. The rearrangement joins TRBV7-9 to TRBJ1-2; maybe TRBD1 (6 bases). The length of the CDR3 is 13 residues. Trimming shortened V by 2 bases and J by 8 bases, and 12 bases separated the two germline ends. The germline V gene encodes CDR1 SEHNR and CDR2 FQNEAQ (reference sequence). The CDR3 sequence is CASSLSGGRGYTF. CDR3 sequence (DNA): TGTGCCAGCAGCTTAAGCGGGGGCCGGGGCTACACCTTC.

This chain joins TRBV25-1 and TRBJ1-3; D not resolved. The germline V and J ends were trimmed by 1 base and 6 bases, with 4 bases remaining between them. Germline assignment: CDR1 MGHDK and CDR2 SYGVNS. This CDR3 is built from 12 residues. Here the CDR3 reads CASSESPNTIYF. CDR3 nucleotide sequence: TGTGCCAGCAGTGAATCCCCAAACACCATATATTTT.

CDR3 nucleotides: TGTGCCAGCAGCCCTCTCACCGGGGGGCCGTCGAATTCACCCCTCCACTTT. This translates into CASSPLTGGPSNSPLHF. V and J are TRBV14 and TRBJ1-6, with D possibly TRBD1 on 6 matching bases. The CDR3 has 17 amino acids. Trimming took off 4 bases at V and 7 bases at J, with 20 bases between the two ends. In germline, CDR1 is SGHDN, CDR2 FVKESK.

This clone has only a few counts. The chain joins TRBV7-2 to TRBJ2-1, with 11 bases identical to TRBD2. Germline CDR1 is SGHTA and CDR2 is FQGNSA. Trimming at V came to 2 bases and at J to 8 bases, leaving 5 bases not matched to a gene. This CDR3 contains 15 residues. Here the CDR3 DNA reads TGTGCCAGCAGCTTATCTAGCGGGAGGCGGGATGAGCAGTTCTTC. Amino acids: CASSLSSGRRDEQFF.

The genes are TRBV2 and TRBJ2-3; tentatively, D is TRBD1 or TRBD2 (5 bases each). The CDR3 covers 18 residues. V was shortened by 0 bases and J by 2 bases, with 18 bases between the two germline ends. CDR1 and CDR2 (germline): SNHLY, FYNNEI. Written as DNA, the CDR3 is TGTGCCAGCAGTGAAGCGTACCCGGGGCTTTTAGCCACAGATACGCAGTATTTT. It translates to CASSEAYPGLLATDTQYF.